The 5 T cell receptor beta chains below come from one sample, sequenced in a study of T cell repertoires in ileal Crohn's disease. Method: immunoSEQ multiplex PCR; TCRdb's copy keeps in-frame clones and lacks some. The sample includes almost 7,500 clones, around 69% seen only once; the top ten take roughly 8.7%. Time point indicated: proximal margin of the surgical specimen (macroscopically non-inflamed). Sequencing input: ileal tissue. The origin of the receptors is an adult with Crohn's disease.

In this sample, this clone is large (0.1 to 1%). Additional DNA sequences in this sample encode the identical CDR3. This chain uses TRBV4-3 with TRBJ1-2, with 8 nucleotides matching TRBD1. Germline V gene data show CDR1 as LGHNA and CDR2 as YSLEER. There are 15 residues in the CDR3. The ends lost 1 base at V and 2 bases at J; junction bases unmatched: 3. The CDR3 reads CASSQGTGSNYGYTF. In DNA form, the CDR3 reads TGCGCCAGCAGCCAAGGGACAGGGTCCAACTATGGCTACACCTTC.

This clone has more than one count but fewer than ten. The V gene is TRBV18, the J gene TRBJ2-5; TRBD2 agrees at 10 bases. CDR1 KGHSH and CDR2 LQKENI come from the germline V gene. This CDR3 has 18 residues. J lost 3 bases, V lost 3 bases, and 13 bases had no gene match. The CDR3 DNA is TGTGCCAGCTCACCTGCTATTTCCGGGACTAGCGAGAAAGAGACCCAGTACTTC. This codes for CASSPAISGTSEKETQYF.

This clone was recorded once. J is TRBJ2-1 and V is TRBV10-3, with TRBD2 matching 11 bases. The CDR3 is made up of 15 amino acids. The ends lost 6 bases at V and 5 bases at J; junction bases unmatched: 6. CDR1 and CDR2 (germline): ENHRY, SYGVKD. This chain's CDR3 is CAISQTSGTHNEQFF. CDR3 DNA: TGTGCCATCAGCCAGACTAGCGGGACCCACAATGAGCAGTTCTTC.

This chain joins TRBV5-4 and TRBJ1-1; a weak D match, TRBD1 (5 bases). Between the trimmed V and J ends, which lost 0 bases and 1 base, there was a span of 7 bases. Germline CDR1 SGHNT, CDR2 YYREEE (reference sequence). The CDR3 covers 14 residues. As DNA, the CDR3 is TGTGCCAGCAGCTTGGACAGGTCGAACACTGAAGCTTTCTTT. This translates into CASSLDRSNTEAFF.

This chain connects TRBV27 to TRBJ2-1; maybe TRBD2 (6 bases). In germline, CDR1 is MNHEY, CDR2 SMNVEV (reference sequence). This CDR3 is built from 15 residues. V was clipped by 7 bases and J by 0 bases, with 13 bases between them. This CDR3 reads CASTLAANSYNEQFF. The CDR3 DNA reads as TGTGCCAGCACCTTAGCGGCGAACTCCTACAATGAGCAGTTCTTC.